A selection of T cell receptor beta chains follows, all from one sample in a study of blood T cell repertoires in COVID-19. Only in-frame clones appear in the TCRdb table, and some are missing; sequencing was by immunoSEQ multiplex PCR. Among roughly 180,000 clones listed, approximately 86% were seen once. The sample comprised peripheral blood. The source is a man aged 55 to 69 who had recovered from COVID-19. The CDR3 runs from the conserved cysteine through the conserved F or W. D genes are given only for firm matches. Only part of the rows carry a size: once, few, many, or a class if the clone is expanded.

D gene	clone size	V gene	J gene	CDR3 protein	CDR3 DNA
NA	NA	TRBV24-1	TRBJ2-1	CATSDGTHPNNEQFF	TGTGCCACCAGTGATGGGACACACCCAAACAATGAGCAGTTCTTC
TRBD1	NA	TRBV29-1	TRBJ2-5	CSVGTGEVSQYF	TGCAGCGTTGGGACAGGGGAGGTGTCCCAGTACTTC
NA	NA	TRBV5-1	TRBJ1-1	CASSLMSEAVEAFF	TGCGCCAGCAGCCTAATGTCTGAGGCGGTTGAAGCTTTCTTT
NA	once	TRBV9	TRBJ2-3	CASSPTQGQTDTQYF	TGTGCCAGCAGCCCAACACAGGGACAAACAGATACGCAGTATTTT
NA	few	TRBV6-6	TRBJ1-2	CASSYSAGRRYGYTF	TGTGCCAGCAGTTACTCGGCAGGGAGGCGCTATGGCTACACCTTC
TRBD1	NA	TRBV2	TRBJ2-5	CASSELPLDGTGEGETQYF	TGTGCCAGCAGTGAACTCCCGCTAGACGGGACAGGGGAAGGAGAGACCCAGTACTTC
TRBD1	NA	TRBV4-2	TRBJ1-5	CASSSGQVGNQPQHF	TGTGCCAGCAGCTCGGGACAGGTGGGGAATCAGCCCCAGCATTTT
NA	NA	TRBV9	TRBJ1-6	CASRLGQQNNSPLHF	TGTGCCAGCCGCCTGGGGCAGCAAAATAATTCACCCCTCCACTTT
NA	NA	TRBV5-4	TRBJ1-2	CASSPAGDYGYTF	TGTGCCAGCAGCCCCGCGGGTGACTATGGCTACACCTTC
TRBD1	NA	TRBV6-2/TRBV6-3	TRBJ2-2	CASNPDRGLGELFF	TGTGCCAGCAACCCGGACAGGGGGCTGGGGGAGCTGTTTTTT